A single sample gave rise to the 18 T cell receptor beta chains below, sequenced in a study of T cell responses to AZD1222 COVID-19 vaccine. Measured with immunoSEQ multiplex PCR; TCRdb has only the in-frame clones, and not every one. The sample holds some 120,000 clones, roughly 87% seen once. This specimen was peripheral blood, taken on day 0 of AZD1222 vaccination. These receptors were obtained from an adult in good health.

This chain joins TRBV9 and TRBJ2-1, with D maybe TRBD2 (6 bases). Germline V gene data show CDR1 as SGDLS and CDR2 as YYNGEE. This CDR3 has 15 amino acids. The V end lost 0 bases, the J end lost 11 bases, and 18 bases lay between the germline ends. The CDR3 nucleotides read TGTGCCAGCAGCGTAGCCCCCCCGTCTGGGACTCAGCAGTTCTTC. It yields the protein CASSVAPPSGTQQFF.

The V gene is TRBV5-4, the J gene TRBJ2-7; 7 bases are a match to TRBD2. CDR3 size: 16 residues. The trim removed 2 bases at V and 1 base at J, leaving 9 bases unmatched. Germline lookup yields CDR1 SGHNT and CDR2 YYREEE (reference sequence). The CDR3 here is CASSFYGGIPSYEQYF. The CDR3 region has the DNA TGTGCCAGCAGCTTTTACGGGGGGATACCTTCCTACGAGCAGTACTTC. Looking up the rest from reference TRBV5-4 and TRBJ2-7 gives the full variable domain: ETGVTQSPTHLIKTRGQQVTLRCSSQSGHNTVSWYQQALGQGPQFIFQYYREEENGRGNFPPRFSGLQFPNYSSELNVNALELDDSALYLCASSFYGGIPSYEQYFGPGTRLTVT.

This chain links TRBV5-1 with TRBJ2-1, with no clear D. Germline lookup yields CDR1 SGHRS and CDR2 YFSETQ. The CDR3 extends over 16 amino acids. V was clipped by 0 bases and J by 2 bases, with 12 bases between them. CDR3 amino acids: CASSLAEVTAYNEQFF. For the CDR3, the DNA is TGCGCCAGCAGCTTGGCAGAGGTCACTGCCTACAATGAGCAGTTCTTC.

The chain couples TRBV6-6 to TRBJ1-2, with D uncertain. The CDR3 runs to 15 residues. The ends were cut back, 7 bases at V and 1 base at J, with 16 bases in the middle. Per germline, CDR1 MNHNY and CDR2 SVGAGI (reference sequence). CDR3 loop: CASTSSGRGNYGYTF. The CDR3 DNA reads as TGTGCCAGCACGTCCAGCGGGCGGGGTAACTATGGCTACACCTTC.

V gene TRBV30 combines with J gene TRBJ2-3; D gene uncertain. There are 14 residues in the CDR3. V was trimmed by 5 bases and J by 2 bases, leaving 14 bases between them. CDR1 GTSNPN and CDR2 SVGIG come from the germline V gene (reference sequence). CDR3 loop: CAWDGSYPTDTQYF. The CDR3 region has the DNA TGTGCCTGGGACGGCAGCTACCCCACAGATACGCAGTATTTT.

The J gene is TRBJ2-3, the V gene TRBV9; no firm D call. The CDR3 covers 14 residues. Germline-derived CDR1 and CDR2 are SGDLS and YYNGEE. V dropped 0 bases and J dropped 2 bases, with 7 bases sitting between them. The CDR3, as DNA: TGTGCCAGCAGCGTAGGCTTTCACACAGATACGCAGTATTTT. Translation: CASSVGFHTDTQYF.

The chain is built from TRBV29-1 and TRBJ2-1; TRBD1 matches 7 bases. V lost 6 bases, J lost 0 bases, and 5 bases stayed unmatched. The CDR3 contains 14 residues. The germline CDR1 and CDR2 sequences are SQVTM and ANQGSEA. Here the CDR3 DNA reads TGCAGCGTCCGACAGGGTAGCTCCTACAATGAGCAGTTCTTC. Protein sequence: CSVRQGSSYNEQFF.

This chain uses TRBV28 with TRBJ1-2; D remains ambiguous. The CDR3 contains 12 residues. Germline V gene lookup returns CDR1 MDHEN and CDR2 SYDVKM. V lost 6 bases to trimming and J lost 8 bases, with 13 bases between them. This CDR3 is CASRPAGYGYTF. Here the CDR3 DNA reads TGTGCCAGCAGACCCGCGGGGTACGGCTACACCTTC.

V is TRBV21-1 and J is TRBJ2-2; the table calls TRBD2, which could not be checked here. TRBV21-1 is an annotated pseudogene. The CDR3 covers 16 residues. The CDR3, as DNA: TGTGCCAGCAGCCCAAGGGGGGGGCGCCGGACCGGGGAGCTGTTTTTT. This translates into CASSPRGGRRTGELFF.

J is TRBJ2-1 and V is TRBV5-8, with D perhaps TRBD1 (6 bases). This CDR3 has 14 amino acids. Trimming took 4 bases from V and 4 from J, leaving 12 bases between them. Germline CDR1 SGHTS, CDR2 YDEGEE. For the CDR3, the DNA is TGTGCCAGCAGCCCCATGCAGGGGTACAATGAGCAGTTCTTC. This gives the protein CASSPMQGYNEQFF.

This rearrangement joins TRBV30 to TRBJ1-2; the D is unclear. This CDR3 is built from 13 residues. V was trimmed by 0 bases and J by 4 bases, leaving 9 bases between them. CDR1 is GTSNPN and CDR2 is SVGIG in the germline V gene (reference sequence). The CDR3 DNA is TGTGCCTGGAGTGTAGAAAGAAGCTATGGCTACACCTTC. This encodes CAWSVERSYGYTF.

The DNA of the CDR3 is TGCGCCAGCAGTGAGTCGAGACTTTGGACAGACTATGGCTACACCTTC. As protein: CASSESRLWTDYGYTF. This chain uses TRBV10-1 with TRBJ1-2; D perhaps matches TRBD1 (6 bases). The CDR3 is made up of 16 amino acids. CDR1 and CDR2 (germline): WNHNN, SYGVQD (reference sequence). V lost 0 bases and J lost 3, with 14 bases in between.

The chain uses TRBV4-3 and TRBJ1-1; TRBD1 aligns across 10 bases. CDR1 LGHNA and CDR2 YSLEER come from the germline V gene. The V segment lost 3 bases and the J segment 10 bases; nucleotides outside the gene matches: 17. The CDR3 has 17 amino acids. The CDR3 sequence: CASSQGLPGQGNIGAFF. CDR3 DNA sequence: TGCGCCAGCAGCCAGGGCCTCCCGGGACAGGGGAATATTGGAGCTTTCTTT.

This chain joins TRBV15 and TRBJ2-7, with 9 bases fitting TRBD1. The CDR3 loop spans 16 amino acids. The V segment lost 0 bases and the J segment 3 bases; nucleotides outside the gene matches: 6. The germline CDR1 and CDR2 sequences are LNHNV and YYDKDF (reference sequence). DNA of the CDR3: TGTGCCACCAGCAGAGAAACCGGGACAGGGTTCTACGAGCAGTACTTC. Protein product: CATSRETGTGFYEQYF.

This rearrangement joins TRBV18 to TRBJ1-2, with no clear D. CDR1 and CDR2 from the germline V gene are KGHSH and LQKENI. The V and J ends lost 3 bases and 5 bases respectively, with 16 bases between them. The CDR3 is 15 amino acids. The CDR3 loop reads CASSPYTIRGYGYTF. In DNA form, the CDR3 reads TGTGCCAGCTCACCGTACACGATCCGGGGATATGGCTACACCTTC. Combining the CDR3 with reference TRBV18 and TRBJ1-2 gives the whole variable domain NAGVMQNPRHLVRRRGQEARLRCSPMKGHSHVYWYRQLPEEGLKFMVYLQKENIIDESGMPKERFSAEFPKEGPSILRIQQVVRGDSAAYFCASSPYTIRGYGYTFGSGTRLTVV.

The CDR3 coding sequence is TGTGCCAGCAGCTTATCAGGGGGTGGGGGTTCCCCGCTCGAGCAGTACTTC. As protein: CASSLSGGGGSPLEQYF. V is TRBV7-2 and J is TRBJ2-7, with 7 positions matching TRBD1. The CDR3 sequence is 17 residues long. V trimming: 2 bases; J trimming: 6 bases; junction bases outside the gene matches: 16. Germline values: CDR1 SGHTA, CDR2 FQGNSA.

J is TRBJ2-7 and V is TRBV28; 7 nucleotides line up with TRBD1. The germline V gene encodes CDR1 MDHEN and CDR2 SYDVKM. Trimming removed 6 bases from V and 1 base from J; junction bases left unmatched: 9. The CDR3 covers 15 residues. DNA for the CDR3: TGTGCCAGCAGGTTGTCCAGGGGGAGATCCTACGAGCAGTACTTC. This translates into CASRLSRGRSYEQYF.

V gene TRBV9 combines with J gene TRBJ2-4; TRBD1 might be the D (5 bases). Trimming left V 4 bases short and J 6 bases short, with 11 bases between. The CDR3 has 13 amino acids. Germline CDR1 and CDR2: SGDLS and YYNGEE. For the CDR3, the DNA is TGTGCCAGCAGCCCCAACGACAGAAACATTCAGTACTTC. Protein: CASSPNDRNIQYF.